The 18 T cell receptor beta chains below come from one sample, sequenced in a study of CD8 T cells in Susac syndrome. The authors reverse transcribed 0.5 to 1 ug RNA with random hexamers. TCRdb called the immunoSEQ multiplex PCR reads again in MiXCR, with one record for every CDR3 protein. The repertoire includes fewer than 200,000 distinct CDR3 sequences, 90% to 95% of them detected once, and 0.15% to 0.2% sits in the top ten. The sample consisted of CD8+ T cells from PBMCs. The receptor source for this set is a human donor with multiple sclerosis.

The V gene is TRBV7-8, the J gene TRBJ2-7, with 8 positions matching TRBD1. This CDR3 spans 14 amino acids. The J segment lost 6 bases and the V segment lost 3 bases, leaving 7 bases of the junction unmatched. Per the germline V gene, CDR1 is SGHVS and CDR2 is FQNEAQ. The CDR3 spells CASSLGQAVFEQYF. DNA for the CDR3: TGTGCCAGCAGCTTGGGACAGGCAGTCTTCGAGCAGTACTTC. The full variable domain, completed using reference TRBV7-8 and TRBJ2-7, is GAGVSQSPRYKVAKRGQDVALRCDPISGHVSLFWYQQALGQGPEFLTYFQNEAQLDKSGLPSDRFFAERPEGSVSTLKIQRTQQEDSAVYLCASSLGQAVFEQYFGPGTRLTVT.

The genes are TRBV2 and TRBJ2-7, with TRBD2 matching 12 bases. This CDR3 has 17 residues. The germline V gene has CDR1 SNHLY and CDR2 FYNNEI. V dropped 0 bases and J dropped 4; count of bases not matched to a gene: 7. In DNA form, the CDR3 reads TGTGCCAGCAGTGAAGCGCATCGACTAGCGGGAGTTTACGAGCAGTACTTC. Translation: CASSEAHRLAGVYEQYF.

The rearrangement uses TRBV3-1 and TRBJ1-4; 7 bases are a match to TRBD1. Germline CDR1 is LGHDT and CDR2 is YNNKEL (reference sequence). The CDR3 is 15 residues long. Trimming took 4 bases from V and 6 from J; bases not matched to a gene: 8. In nucleotides, the CDR3 is TGTGCCAGCAGCCCTAAAGATCAGGGGGATGAAAAACTGTTTTTT. This gives the protein CASSPKDQGDEKLFF.

V and J are TRBV5-1 and TRBJ2-7; 10 bases align to TRBD1. The CDR3 covers 15 residues. Germline V gene sequence: CDR1 SGHRS, CDR2 YFSETQ. Unmatched junction bases numbered 8, after V lost 4 bases and J lost 4 bases. The CDR3 protein is CASSPIGQGVYEQYF. The CDR3 region has the DNA TGCGCCAGCAGCCCGATTGGACAGGGGGTGTACGAGCAGTACTTC.

The V call is TRBV18, the J call TRBJ2-7; no definite D call. The CDR3 consists of 11 residues. Trimming left V 6 bases short and J 5 bases short, with 8 bases between. Per germline, CDR1 KGHSH and CDR2 LQKENI. The CDR3 loop reads CASSSYDEQYF. CDR3 DNA sequence: TGTGCCAGCTCCTCCTATGACGAGCAGTACTTC.

The rearrangement uses TRBV19 and TRBJ2-7; 10 nucleotides align to TRBD1. The CDR3 has 13 residues. V trimming: 8 bases; J trimming: 7 bases; junction bases outside the gene matches: 8. Germline lookup yields CDR1 LNHDA and CDR2 SQIVND (reference sequence). The chain's CDR3 is CASGGQGLREQYF. The CDR3 nucleotides read TGTGCCAGTGGGGGACAGGGGTTGAGGGAGCAGTACTTC.

The CDR3 region is CASSYSGNPGEQYF. Written as DNA, the CDR3 is TGTGCCAGCAGTTATTCGGGGAACCCGGGGGAGCAGTACTTC. This rearrangement joins TRBV6-5 to TRBJ2-7; possible D gene TRBD2, 5 bases. This CDR3 has 14 amino acids. Deletions cut 3 bases from V and 7 bases from J, with 16 bases between. In germline, CDR1 is MNHEY, CDR2 SVGAGI.

V is TRBV27 and J is TRBJ2-6; D may be TRBD1 (6 bases). V dropped 7 bases and J dropped 0 bases, with 10 bases sitting between them. This CDR3 region has 15 residues. The V gene's germline CDR1 is MNHEY and CDR2 SMNVEV (reference sequence). The CDR3 loop is CASKQGLSGANVLTF. CDR3 DNA: TGTGCCAGCAAACAGGGTCTCTCTGGGGCCAACGTCCTGACTTTC.

The J gene is TRBJ2-1, the V gene TRBV5-1, with 12 bases fitting TRBD1. The CDR3 is made up of 14 amino acids. The germline CDR1 and CDR2 sequences are SGHRS and YFSETQ. V was pared by 2 bases and J by 8 bases, with 2 bases of the junction left unmatched. CDR3 amino acids: CASSFGTGGYEQFF. In DNA form, the CDR3 reads TGCGCCAGCAGCTTCGGGACAGGGGGCTATGAGCAGTTCTTC.

This sequence joins TRBV5-1 and TRBJ2-1; D is tentatively TRBD1 or TRBD2 (6 bases each). V lost 4 bases and J lost 0, with 17 bases in between. The CDR3 runs to 17 residues. The germline CDR1 and CDR2 sequences are SGHRS and YFSETQ. Written as DNA, the CDR3 is TGCGCCAGCAGCCTTCGGCGGGACACGCTCTCCTACAATGAGCAGTTCTTC. It is translated as CASSLRRDTLSYNEQFF.

V usage is TRBV3-1 and J usage is TRBJ2-7; D gene unclear. V dropped 4 bases and J dropped 2 bases, with 9 bases sitting between them. CDR3 length: 13 amino acids. In germline, CDR1 is LGHDT, CDR2 YNNKEL (reference sequence). Here the CDR3 reads CASSPSPAYEQYF. CDR3 bases: TGTGCCAGCAGCCCCTCTCCCGCCTACGAGCAGTACTTC.

This chain uses TRBV7-9 with TRBJ1-2; D ambiguous. The CDR3 extends over 15 amino acids. The V and J ends lost 5 bases and 4 bases respectively, with 17 bases between them. CDR1 is SEHNR and CDR2 is FQNEAQ in the germline V gene (reference sequence). The CDR3 loop is CASSPFSSKSYGYTF. CDR3 sequence (DNA): TGTGCCAGCAGCCCGTTTAGCAGTAAATCCTATGGCTACACCTTC.

The chain carries TRBV20-1 and TRBJ1-1, with D uncertain. Trimming cost V 6 bases and J 7 bases, with 9 bases left between them. Per the germline V gene, CDR1 is DFQATT and CDR2 is SNEGSKA (reference sequence). This CDR3 region has 10 residues. CDR3 residues: CSALHYEAFF. The CDR3 bases are TGCAGTGCGTTACACTATGAAGCTTTCTTT.

This rearrangement joins TRBV15 to TRBJ2-5; 16 nucleotides agree with TRBD2. The length of the CDR3 is 15 residues. Germline-derived CDR1 and CDR2 are LNHNV and YYDKDF (reference sequence). V lost 5 bases and J lost 3; bases outside the gene matches: 0. The CDR3 region has the DNA TGTGCCACCAGCGGGACTAGCGGGGGGGAAGAGACCCAGTACTTC. Translation: CATSGTSGGEETQYF.

This chain connects TRBV9 to TRBJ2-1, with a possible D match to TRBD1 (6 bases). Germline CDR1 is SGDLS and CDR2 is YYNGEE. V lost 4 bases to trimming and J lost 4 bases, with 18 bases between them. The CDR3 is 16 residues long. The CDR3 is CASSPWTDQIYNEQFF. DNA of the CDR3: TGTGCCAGCAGCCCTTGGACAGACCAGATATACAATGAGCAGTTCTTC.

The gene calls are TRBV9 and TRBJ1-2, with no clear D. V was shortened by 0 bases and J by 0 bases, with 6 bases between the two germline ends. The CDR3 runs to 14 residues. In germline, CDR1 is SGDLS, CDR2 YYNGEE. The CDR3 DNA reads TGTGCCAGCAGCGTAGGGGAGGCTAACTATGGCTACACCTTC. It yields the protein CASSVGEANYGYTF.

The chain carries TRBV29-1 and TRBJ1-2, with D perhaps TRBD1 (6 bases). The germline CDR1 and CDR2 sequences are SQVTM and ANQGSEA. V lost 3 bases, J lost 3 bases, and 17 bases lay in between. The CDR3 length is 15 residues. The CDR3 loop reads CSVDPVGGADYGYTF. CDR3 DNA: TGCAGCGTTGACCCGGTAGGGGGGGCAGACTATGGCTACACCTTC.

The chain links TRBV7-9 to TRBJ1-2, with D possibly TRBD1 on 6 matching bases. Germline V gene data show CDR1 as SEHNR and CDR2 as FQNEAQ (reference sequence). The length of the CDR3 is 14 residues. The V end lost 5 bases, the J end lost 7 bases, and 17 bases lay between the germline ends. The CDR3 DNA reads as TGTGCCAGCAGCCCCTATACAGGGTCCCGTGGCTACACCTTC. It yields the protein CASSPYTGSRGYTF.